This T cell receptor beta chain was observed in a study of cytomegalovirus exposure and HLA in healthy donors. CDR1 is GTSNPN, CDR2 SVGIG, per germline (reference sequence). The CDR3 extends over 15 amino acids. Trimming removed 0 bases from V and 1 base from J, with 13 bases in between. The study ran its PCR with 60 Vbeta and 13 Jbeta primers. Only in-frame clones appear in the TCRdb table, and some are missing; sequencing was by immunoSEQ multiplex PCR. The data hold fewer than 100,000 clones, with roughly 78% observed a single time. The chain carries TRBV30 and TRBJ2-7; weak D call: TRBD1 (8 bases). The receptor comes from a woman in her sixties or seventies in good health and CMV-seronegative. Sequenced sample: PBMCs. The DNA for the CDR3 is TGTGCCTGGAGTGTACAGGGGGGGTATTCCTACGAGCAGTACTTC. Amino acids: CAWSVQGGYSYEQYF.